The sequence of this T cell receptor beta chain was determined in a study of T cell responses to AZD1222 COVID-19 vaccine. Whole-study results and caveats: Baseline testing showed seropositivity in only a handful of AZD1222 recipients.

In this sample, this clone turned up once. Its target is not known. Germline and junction disagree at one end, which may indicate a read error. Libraries were prepared by immunoSEQ multiplex PCR; TCRdb keeps only in-frame clonotypes and omits some of them. The top ten clones hold roughly a tenth of a sample with tens of thousands of clones, approximately 85% of them seen once. The CDR3 is made up of 14 amino acids. Per germline, CDR1 MGHRA and CDR2 YSYEKL. It was second doses at about 4 or about 12 weeks that were pooled. The source of this sequence is an adult who received the AZD1222 COVID-19 vaccine. The chain joins TRBV4-1 to TRBJ2-2; perhaps TRBD2 as D (6 bases). The source material was peripheral blood, sampled 28 days after the second AZD1222 dose. The CDR3 DNA follows: TGCGCCAGCAGCCATCTGAGGGGAACCGGGGGGCTGTTTTTT. It yields the protein CASSHLRGTGGLFF.